The clone carrying this T cell receptor beta chain has just a few counts. Researchers took lesional scalp punch biopsies and peripheral blood from people who were alopecia areata patients. The sorting of PBMCs gave CD4+ and CD8+ T cells. The data derive from a study of CD8+ T cells in alopecia areata. Across the study: Treated individuals took tofacitinib by mouth, 5 to 10 mg twice daily.

CDR3 size: 12 residues. Trimming removed 5 bases at V and 3 bases at J, with 7 bases between. The germline V gene has CDR1 MDHEN and CDR2 SYDVKM. Investigators isolated RNA and reverse transcribed it into cDNA to act as the sequencing template. The assay was immunoSEQ multiplex PCR, and TCRdb's table has in-frame clones only and misses some. The sample includes roughly 130,000 clones, 45% to 60% of them seen just once. The sequenced sample was CD4+ T cells sorted from blood, obtained at week 0. The receptor was isolated from a human donor with alopecia areata. This chain joins TRBV28 and TRBJ1-1; D uncertain. Here the CDR3 reads CASSPGDTEAFF. CDR3 coding DNA: TGTGCCAGCAGTCCCGGGGACACTGAAGCTTTCTTT. The full variable domain, in which reference TRBV28 and TRBJ1-1 provide the parts outside the CDR3, is DVKVTQSSRYLVKRTGEKVFLECVQDMDHENMFWYRQDPGLGLRLIYFSYDVKMKEKGDIPEGYSVSREKKERFSLILESASTNQTSMYLCASSPGDTEAFFGQGTRLTVV.